A selection of T cell receptor beta chains follows, all from one sample in a study of T cell changes during pregnancy in multiple sclerosis. Repertoires were generated with immunoSEQ multiplex PCR, while TCRdb's copy carries only in-frame clones and drops some. This sample has approximately 40,000 clones; 89% occur once, and the top ten carry roughly 0.53%. The sequencing here drew on CD4+ T cells from peripheral blood mononuclear cells, taken in the first trimester of pregnancy. These receptors originate from a female donor with multiple sclerosis, enrolled in a pregnancy study. The CDR3 runs from the conserved cysteine through the conserved F or W. D genes are given only for firm matches. The size entry is marked missing in some rows and otherwise reads once, few, many or a size class.

clone_size	cdr3_length	v_call	j_call	d_call	cdr3_nt	cdr3_aa
.	15	TRBV6-1	TRBJ1-2	TRBD1	TGTGCCAGCAGGCCCGGGACAGGGAGGGTCTATGGCTACACCTTC	CASRPGTGRVYGYTF
.	15	TRBV5-1	TRBJ1-1	.	TGCGCCAGCAGCTTGTTGAGCAGGGAGGGCACTGAAGCTTTCTTT	CASSLLSREGTEAFF
once	14	TRBV5-1	TRBJ2-7	TRBD1	TGCGCCAGCAGCCCCCGGGACAGGGGGTACGAGCAGTACTTC	CASSPRDRGYEQYF
.	16	TRBV6-5	TRBJ2-3	TRBD2	TGTGCCAGCAGTTCCCTTAGCGGGGGACGGCGAGATACGCAGTATTTT	CASSSLSGGRRDTQYF
.	15	TRBV13	TRBJ1-1	TRBD1	TGTGCCAGCAGCTTGTTGGACAGGAGGAAGGCTGAAGCTTTCTTT	CASSLLDRRKAEAFF
.	14	TRBV9	TRBJ1-4	TRBD1	TGTGCCAGCAGCGAGGGGGCGATGGGTGAAAAACTGTTTTTT	CASSEGAMGEKLFF
.	13	TRBV6-5	TRBJ2-7	.	TGTGCCAGCAGTTATGAGGGAACCTACGAGCAGTACTTC	CASSYEGTYEQYF
.	13	TRBV19	TRBJ1-1	.	TGTGCCAGTAGTACCAGGGCGAACACTGAAGCTTTCTTT	CASSTRANTEAFF
.	16	TRBV7-3	TRBJ2-2	TRBD1	TGTGCCAGCAGCTTAACGTTTGGGACAGGCACCGGGGAGCTGTTTTTT	CASSLTFGTGTGELFF
.	18	TRBV4-1	TRBJ1-2	TRBD1	TGCGCCAGCAGCCAAGCGCACCCCGGGACAGGGCTTAACTATGGCTACACCTTC	CASSQAHPGTGLNYGYTF
.	11	TRBV6-1	TRBJ2-7	TRBD2	TGTGCCAGCAGTGAATCAGGGAGGGCGTACTTC	CASSESGRAYF
.	14	TRBV30	TRBJ1-1	.	TGTGCCTGGAGTTTGGGCATTAGGAACACTGAAGCTTTCTTT	CAWSLGIRNTEAFF
.	12	TRBV5-1	TRBJ2-7	.	TGCGCCAGCAGCTTGGATAGATACGAGCAGTACTTC	CASSLDRYEQYF
.	16	TRBV5-1	TRBJ2-2	TRBD1	TGCGCCAGCAGCCCGCCGACAGGGGCGAACACCGGGGAGCTGTTTTTT	CASSPPTGANTGELFF
.	17	TRBV30	TRBJ1-6	TRBD1	TGTGCCTGGAGTGTAGCCCGGACAGGGGGCGACAGTTCACCCCTCCACTTT	CAWSVARTGGDSSPLHF
.	18	TRBV19	TRBJ1-5	TRBD1	TGTGCCAGTAGTATAGACGTGGTCTGGGACAGAAAAAATCAGCCCCAGCATTTT	CASSIDVVWDRKNQPQHF
.	13	TRBV18	TRBJ2-7	TRBD1	TGTGCCAGCTCTCCCGGGACAGGGATCGAGCAGTACTTC	CASSPGTGIEQYF
.	11	TRBV7-2	TRBJ1-1	.	TGTGCCAGCAGCTTAGTTCAGGAAGCTTTCTTT	CASSLVQEAFF
.	14	TRBV7-2	TRBJ1-5	.	TGTGCCAGCAGCCCGACAGTTAGCAATCAGCCCCAGCATTTT	CASSPTVSNQPQHF
.	15	TRBV10-3	TRBJ1-4	TRBD1	TGTGCCATCAGTGAGCAGACAGGGATAAATGAAAAACTGTTTTTT	CAISEQTGINEKLFF
.	16	TRBV5-1	TRBJ2-3	TRBD2	TGCGCCAGCAGCCTAGGGACTAGCGGGGGAACAGATACGCAGTATTTT	CASSLGTSGGTDTQYF
.	15	TRBV27	TRBJ1-2	.	TGTGCCAGCAGTTTCCTCCCGGGATCTAACTATGGCTACACCTTC	CASSFLPGSNYGYTF
.	12	TRBV27	TRBJ1-1	.	TGTGCCAGCGGACGTCTAGGGGTCCCCGCTTTCTTT	CASGRLGVPAFF
.	15	TRBV10-3	TRBJ2-5	TRBD1	TGTGCCATCAGCGTGGGACAGGGCAATCAAGAGACCCAGTACTTC	CAISVGQGNQETQYF
.	14	TRBV6-4	TRBJ1-1	.	TGTGCCAGCAGTGTGGAGGGGTTGAACACTGAAGCTTTCTTT	CASSVEGLNTEAFF
.	15	TRBV6-1	TRBJ2-3	TRBD1	TGTGCCAGCACACGGGGACAGCTAGAGGGAGATACGCAGTATTTT	CASTRGQLEGDTQYF
.	15	TRBV6-5	TRBJ1-1	.	TGTGCCAGCAGTTATTTCGCGGGTCGGAACACTGAAGCTTTCTTT	CASSYFAGRNTEAFF
.	14	TRBV7-2	TRBJ2-5	.	TGTGCCAGCAGCTTAGCGGGGCCCCAAGAGACCCAGTACTTC	CASSLAGPQETQYF
few	13	TRBV6-5	TRBJ1-1	TRBD1	TGTGCCAGCAGGACGAGCAGGGGGGATGAAGCTTTCTTT	CASRTSRGDEAFF
.	13	TRBV29-1	TRBJ2-7	.	TGCAGCGCCTGGGGCCAGGGCCTATACGAGCAGTACTTC	CSAWGQGLYEQYF
.	16	TRBV5-1	TRBJ2-2	.	TGCGCCAGCAGCCTGGGATCGGGACAAAACACCGGGGAGCTGTTTTTT	CASSLGSGQNTGELFF
once	14	TRBV7-2	TRBJ2-7	.	TGTGCCAGCAGCTTAGGGGTATCAGGCTACGAGCAGTACTTC	CASSLGVSGYEQYF
.	15	TRBV7-6	TRBJ2-1	TRBD2	TGTGCCAGCAGTCCTCTAGCGGGGGGGCAAGGTGAGCAGTTCTTC	CASSPLAGGQGEQFF
few	12	TRBV27	TRBJ1-2	TRBD1	TGTGCCAGCAGTACAGGGGGCAGGGGCTACACCTTC	CASSTGGRGYTF
.	16	TRBV7-9	TRBJ1-3	.	TGTGCCAGCAGCTTAGGATTTAGGGGAAGAGGAAACACCATATATTTT	CASSLGFRGRGNTIYF
.	15	TRBV4-2	TRBJ1-1	.	TGTGCCAGCAGCCAAGCTGGCCAGGGAGGCACTGAAGCTTTCTTT	CASSQAGQGGTEAFF
.	13	TRBV2	TRBJ1-1	.	TGTGCCAGCAGTTCACAGGGGAACACTGAAGCTTTCTTT	CASSSQGNTEAFF
many	15	TRBV6-5	TRBJ2-2	.	TGTGCCAGCCGTCCGGGAGTAATTAACACCGGGGAGCTGTTTTTT	CASRPGVINTGELFF
few	14	TRBV6-5	TRBJ2-7	TRBD1	TGTGCCAGCAGTTACCAAACAGGGGATCACGAGCAGTACTTC	CASSYQTGDHEQYF
few	13	TRBV6-5	TRBJ1-2	TRBD1	TGTGCCAGCAATCCGGGACAGGGTAATGGCTACACCTTC	CASNPGQGNGYTF
.	14	TRBV5-1	TRBJ2-7	TRBD2	TGCGCCAGCAGCTCAGCGGGAGGCCCGGGAGAGCAGTACTTC	CASSSAGGPGEQYF
.	19	TRBV7-9	TRBJ2-2	TRBD1	TGTGCCAGCAGCTTCACGGGACAGGGCTGGGTTCTAAACACCGGGGAGCTGTTTTTT	CASSFTGQGWVLNTGELFF
.	15	TRBV7-2	TRBJ2-3	TRBD2	TGTGCCAGCAGCTCGGGGGCGGGGGGCCAAGATACGCAGTATTTT	CASSSGAGGQDTQYF
few	14	TRBV2	TRBJ1-3	.	TGTGCCAGCAGTCGCCGAGGCTCTGGAAACACCATATATTTT	CASSRRGSGNTIYF
.	16	TRBV30	TRBJ1-1	.	TGTGCCTGGAGTGTATGGGGGCAGGGCATGGTGAGTGAAGCTTTCTTT	CAWSVWGQGMVSEAFF
.	11	TRBV5-6	TRBJ2-1	.	TGTGCCAGCAGCCTAATTTATGAGCAGTTCTTC	CASSLIYEQFF
.	15	TRBV4-3	TRBJ1-2	.	TGCGCCAGCAGCCAAGAGCCAGAAGCTAACTATGGCTACACCTTC	CASSQEPEANYGYTF
.	17	TRBV7-2	TRBJ2-1	TRBD2	TGTGCCAGCAGCTACCCGGGACTACCGACCCGGAACAATGAGCAGTTCTTC	CASSYPGLPTRNNEQFF
.	17	TRBV30	TRBJ2-1	TRBD2	TGTGCCTGGAGTTCGGGGGGATCTGGCGGTCCCTACAATGAGCAGTTCTTC	CAWSSGGSGGPYNEQFF